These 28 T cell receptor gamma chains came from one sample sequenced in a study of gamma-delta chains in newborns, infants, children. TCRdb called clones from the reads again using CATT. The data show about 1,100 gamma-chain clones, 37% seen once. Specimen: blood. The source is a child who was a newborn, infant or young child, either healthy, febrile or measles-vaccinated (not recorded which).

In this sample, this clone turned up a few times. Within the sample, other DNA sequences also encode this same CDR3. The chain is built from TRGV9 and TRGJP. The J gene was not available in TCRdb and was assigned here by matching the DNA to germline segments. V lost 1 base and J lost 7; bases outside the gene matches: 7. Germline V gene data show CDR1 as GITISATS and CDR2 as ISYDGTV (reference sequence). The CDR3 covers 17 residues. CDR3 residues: CALWEVRGELGKKIKVF. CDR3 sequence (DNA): TGTGCCTTGTGGGAGGTCCGGGGGGAGTTGGGCAAAAAAATCAAGGTATTT.

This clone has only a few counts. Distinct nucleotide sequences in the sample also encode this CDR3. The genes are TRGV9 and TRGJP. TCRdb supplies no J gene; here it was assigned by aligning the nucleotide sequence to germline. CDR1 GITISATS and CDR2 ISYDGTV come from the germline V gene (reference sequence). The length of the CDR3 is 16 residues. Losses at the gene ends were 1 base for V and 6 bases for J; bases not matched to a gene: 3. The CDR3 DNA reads TGTGCCTTGTGGGAGGTTGGAGAGTTGGGCAAAAAAATCAAGGTATTT. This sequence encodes CALWEVGELGKKIKVF.

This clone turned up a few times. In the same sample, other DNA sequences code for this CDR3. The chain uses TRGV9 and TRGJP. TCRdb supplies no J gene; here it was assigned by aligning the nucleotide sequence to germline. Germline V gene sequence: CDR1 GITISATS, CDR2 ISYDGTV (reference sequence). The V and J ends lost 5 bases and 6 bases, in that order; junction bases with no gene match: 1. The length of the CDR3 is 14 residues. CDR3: CALWVELGKKIKVF. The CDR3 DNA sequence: TGTGCCTTGTGGGTAGAGTTGGGCAAAAAAATCAAGGTATTT.

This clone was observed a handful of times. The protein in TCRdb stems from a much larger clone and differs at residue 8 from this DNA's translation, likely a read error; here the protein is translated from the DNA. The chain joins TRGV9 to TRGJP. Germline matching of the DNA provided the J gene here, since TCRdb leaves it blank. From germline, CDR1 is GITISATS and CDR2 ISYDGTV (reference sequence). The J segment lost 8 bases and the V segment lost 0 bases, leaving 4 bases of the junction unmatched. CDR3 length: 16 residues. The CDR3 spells CALWEVRKLGKKIKVF. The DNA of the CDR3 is TGTGCCTTGTGGGAGGTGCGGAAGTTGGGCAAAAAAATCAAGGTATTT.

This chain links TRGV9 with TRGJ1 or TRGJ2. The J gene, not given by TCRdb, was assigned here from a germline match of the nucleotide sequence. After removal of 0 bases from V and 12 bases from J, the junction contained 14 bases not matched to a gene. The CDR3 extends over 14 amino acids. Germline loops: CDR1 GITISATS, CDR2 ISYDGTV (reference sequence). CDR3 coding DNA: TGTGCCTTGTGGGAGGTGCAAGGGATGCGGCGGAAACTCTTT. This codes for CALWEVQGMRRKLF.

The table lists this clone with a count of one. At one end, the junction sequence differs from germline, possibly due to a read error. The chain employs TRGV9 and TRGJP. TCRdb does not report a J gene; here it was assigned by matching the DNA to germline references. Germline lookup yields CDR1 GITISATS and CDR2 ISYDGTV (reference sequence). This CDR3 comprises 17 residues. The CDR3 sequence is CALWEAVPELGKKNKVF. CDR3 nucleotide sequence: TGTGCCTTGTGGGAGGCCGTCCCGGAGTTGGGCAAAAAAAACAAGGTATTT.

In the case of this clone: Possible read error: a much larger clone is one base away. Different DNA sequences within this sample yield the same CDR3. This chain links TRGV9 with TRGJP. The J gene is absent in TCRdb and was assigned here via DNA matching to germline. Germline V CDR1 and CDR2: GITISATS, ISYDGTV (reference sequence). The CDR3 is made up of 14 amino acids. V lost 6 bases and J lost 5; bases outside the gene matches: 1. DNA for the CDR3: TGTGCCTTGTGGAAAGAGTTGGGCAAAAAAATCAAGGTATTT. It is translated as CALWKELGKKIKVF.

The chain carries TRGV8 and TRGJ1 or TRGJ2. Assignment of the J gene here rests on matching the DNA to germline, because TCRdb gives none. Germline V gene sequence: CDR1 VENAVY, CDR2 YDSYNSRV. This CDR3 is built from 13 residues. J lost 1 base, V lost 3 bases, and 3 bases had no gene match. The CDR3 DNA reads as TGTGCCACCTGGGATGTCAATTATTATAAGAAACTCTTT. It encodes CATWDVNYYKKLF.

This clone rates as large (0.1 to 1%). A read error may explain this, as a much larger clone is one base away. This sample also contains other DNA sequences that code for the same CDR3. The CDR3 sequence: CALWEVWELGKKIKVF. The CDR3 DNA sequence: TGTGCCTTGTGGGAGGTGTGGGAGTTGGGCAAAAAAATCAAGGTATTT. V usage is TRGV9 and J usage is TRGJP. The CDR3 runs to 16 residues. Germline V gene data show CDR1 as GITISATS and CDR2 as ISYDGTV (reference sequence). V lost 0 bases, J lost 7 bases, and 3 bases stayed unmatched.

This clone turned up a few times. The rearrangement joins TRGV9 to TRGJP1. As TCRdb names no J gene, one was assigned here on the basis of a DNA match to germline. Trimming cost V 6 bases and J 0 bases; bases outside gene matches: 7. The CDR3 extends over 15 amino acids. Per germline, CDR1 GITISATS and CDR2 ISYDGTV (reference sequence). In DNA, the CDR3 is TGTGCCTTGTGGAGGGGAGATACCACTGGTTGGTTCAAGATATTT. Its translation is CALWRGDTTGWFKIF.

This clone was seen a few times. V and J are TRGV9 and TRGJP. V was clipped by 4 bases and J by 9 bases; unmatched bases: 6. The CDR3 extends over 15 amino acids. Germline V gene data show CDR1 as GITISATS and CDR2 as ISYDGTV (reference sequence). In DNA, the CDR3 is TGTGCCTTGTGGGATGGTAGGTTGGGCAAAAAAATCAAGGTATTT. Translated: CALWDGRLGKKIKVF.

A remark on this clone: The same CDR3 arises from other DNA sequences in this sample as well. The CDR3 is CALWEVHPVKELGKKIKVF. In nucleotides, the CDR3 is TGTGCCTTGTGGGAGGTCCACCCAGTTAAAGAGTTGGGCAAAAAAATCAAGGTATTT. V usage is TRGV9 and J usage is TRGJP. The J gene is absent in TCRdb and was assigned here via DNA matching to germline. The germline V gene encodes CDR1 GITISATS and CDR2 ISYDGTV (reference sequence). The CDR3 sequence is 19 residues long. V lost 1 base and J lost 5; bases outside the gene matches: 11.

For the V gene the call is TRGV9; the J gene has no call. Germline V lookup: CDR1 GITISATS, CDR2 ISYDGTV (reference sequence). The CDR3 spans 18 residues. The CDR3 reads CALWEVRPGELGKKIRVF. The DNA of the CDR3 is TGTGCCTTGTGGGAGGTGCGTCCCGGAGAGTTGGGCAAAAAAATCAGGGTATTT.

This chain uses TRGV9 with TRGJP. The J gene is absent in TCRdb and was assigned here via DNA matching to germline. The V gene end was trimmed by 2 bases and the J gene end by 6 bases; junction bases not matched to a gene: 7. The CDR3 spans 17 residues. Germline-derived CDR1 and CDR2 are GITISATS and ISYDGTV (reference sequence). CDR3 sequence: CALWEAQRELGKKIKVF. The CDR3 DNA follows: TGTGCCTTGTGGGAGGCGCAAAGAGAGTTGGGCAAAAAAATCAAGGTATTT.

CDR3 in DNA: TGTGCCTTGTGGGAGGCTTACCTCCAAGAGTTGGGCAAAAAAATCAAGGTATTT. The encoded protein is CALWEAYLQELGKKIKVF. The V and J genes are TRGV9 and TRGJP. No J gene is reported in TCRdb; it was inferred here by comparing the DNA with germline. V was clipped by 2 bases and J by 4 bases; unmatched bases: 8. The CDR3 consists of 18 residues. Germline CDR1 GITISATS, CDR2 ISYDGTV (reference sequence).

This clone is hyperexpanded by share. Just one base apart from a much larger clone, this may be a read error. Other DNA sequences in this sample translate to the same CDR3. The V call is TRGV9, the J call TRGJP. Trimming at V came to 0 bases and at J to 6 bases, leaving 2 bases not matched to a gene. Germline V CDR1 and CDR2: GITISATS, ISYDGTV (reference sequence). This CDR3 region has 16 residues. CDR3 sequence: CALWEVRELGKKIKVF. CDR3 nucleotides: TGTGCCTTGTGGGAGGTGCGAGAGTTGGGCAAAAAAATCAAGGTATTT.

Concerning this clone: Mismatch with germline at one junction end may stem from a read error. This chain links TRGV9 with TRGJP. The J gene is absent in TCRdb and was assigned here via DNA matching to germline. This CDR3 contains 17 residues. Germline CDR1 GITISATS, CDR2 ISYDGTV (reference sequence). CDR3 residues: CALWELLQVLGKKIKVF. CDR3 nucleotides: TGTGCCTTGTGGGAGCTCTTACAAGTGTTGGGCAAAAAAATCAAGGTATTT.

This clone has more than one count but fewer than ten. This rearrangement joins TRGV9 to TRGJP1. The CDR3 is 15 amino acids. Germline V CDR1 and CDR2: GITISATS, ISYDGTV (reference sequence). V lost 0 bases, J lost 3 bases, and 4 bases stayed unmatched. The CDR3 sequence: CALWEVPPTGWFKIF. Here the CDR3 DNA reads TGTGCCTTGTGGGAGGTGCCCCCCACTGGTTGGTTCAAGATATTT.

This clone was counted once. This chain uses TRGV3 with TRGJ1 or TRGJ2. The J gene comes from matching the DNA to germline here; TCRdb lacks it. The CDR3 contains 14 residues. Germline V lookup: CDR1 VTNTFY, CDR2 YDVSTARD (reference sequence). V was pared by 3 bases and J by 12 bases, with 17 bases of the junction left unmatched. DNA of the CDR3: TGTGCCACCTGGGACGGCCGATCCTATAAGAGGAAACTCTTT. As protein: CATWDGRSYKRKLF.

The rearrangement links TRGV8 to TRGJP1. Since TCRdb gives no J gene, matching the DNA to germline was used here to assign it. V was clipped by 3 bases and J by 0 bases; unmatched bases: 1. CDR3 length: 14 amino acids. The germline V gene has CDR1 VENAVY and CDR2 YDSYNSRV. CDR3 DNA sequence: TGTGCCACCTGGGATGATACCACTGGTTGGTTCAAGATATTT. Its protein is CATWDDTTGWFKIF.

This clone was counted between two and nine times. The CDR3 spells CALWEPLGKKIKVF. The CDR3 DNA is TGTGCCTTGTGGGAGCCCTTGGGCAAAAAAATCAAGGTATTT. The rearrangement uses TRGV9 and TRGJP. The J gene was not available in TCRdb and was assigned here by matching the DNA to germline segments. V lost 3 bases to trimming and J lost 10 bases; unmatched junction nucleotides: 3. This CDR3 has 14 amino acids. Germline assignment: CDR1 GITISATS and CDR2 ISYDGTV (reference sequence).

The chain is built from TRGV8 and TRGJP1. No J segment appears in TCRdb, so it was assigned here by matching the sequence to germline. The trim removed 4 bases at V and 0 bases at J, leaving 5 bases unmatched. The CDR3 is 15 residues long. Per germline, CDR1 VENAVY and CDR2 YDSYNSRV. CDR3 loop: CATWERDTTGWFKIF. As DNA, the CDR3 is TGTGCCACCTGGGAACGTGATACCACTGGTTGGTTCAAGATATTT.

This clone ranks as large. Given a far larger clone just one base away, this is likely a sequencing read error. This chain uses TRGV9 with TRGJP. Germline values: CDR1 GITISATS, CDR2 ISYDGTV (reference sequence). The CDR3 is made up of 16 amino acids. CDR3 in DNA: TGTGCCTTGTGGGAGGTGCAAGAGTTGGGCGAAAAAATCAAGGTATTT. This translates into CALWEVQELGEKIKVF.

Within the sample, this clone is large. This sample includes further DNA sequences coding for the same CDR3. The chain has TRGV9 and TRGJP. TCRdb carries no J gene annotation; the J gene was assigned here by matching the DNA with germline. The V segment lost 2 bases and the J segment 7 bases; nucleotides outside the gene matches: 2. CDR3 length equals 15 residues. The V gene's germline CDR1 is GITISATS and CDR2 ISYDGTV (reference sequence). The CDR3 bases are TGTGCCTTGTGGGAGGCGGAGTTGGGCAAAAAAATCAAGGTATTT. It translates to CALWEAELGKKIKVF.

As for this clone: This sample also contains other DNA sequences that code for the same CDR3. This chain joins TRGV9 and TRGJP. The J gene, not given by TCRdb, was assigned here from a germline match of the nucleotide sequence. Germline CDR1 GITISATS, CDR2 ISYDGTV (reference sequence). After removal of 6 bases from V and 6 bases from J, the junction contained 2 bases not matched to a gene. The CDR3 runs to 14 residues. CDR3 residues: CALWRELGKKIKVF. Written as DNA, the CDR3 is TGTGCCTTGTGGAGAGAGTTGGGCAAAAAAATCAAGGTATTT.

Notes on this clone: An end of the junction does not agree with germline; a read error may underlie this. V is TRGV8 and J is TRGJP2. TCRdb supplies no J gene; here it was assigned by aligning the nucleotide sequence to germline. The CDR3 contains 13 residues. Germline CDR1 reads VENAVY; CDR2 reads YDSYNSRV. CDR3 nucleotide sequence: TGTGCCAACTGGGTTAAGGGTGATTGGTTCAAGACGTTT. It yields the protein CANWVKGDWFKTF.

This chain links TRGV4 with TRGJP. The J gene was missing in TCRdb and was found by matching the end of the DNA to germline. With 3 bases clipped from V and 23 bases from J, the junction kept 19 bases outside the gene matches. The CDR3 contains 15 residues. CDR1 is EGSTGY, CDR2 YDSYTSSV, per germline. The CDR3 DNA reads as TGTGCCACCTGGGATCCATATACCACTGGTTGGTTCAAGGTATTT. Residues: CATWDPYTTGWFKVF.

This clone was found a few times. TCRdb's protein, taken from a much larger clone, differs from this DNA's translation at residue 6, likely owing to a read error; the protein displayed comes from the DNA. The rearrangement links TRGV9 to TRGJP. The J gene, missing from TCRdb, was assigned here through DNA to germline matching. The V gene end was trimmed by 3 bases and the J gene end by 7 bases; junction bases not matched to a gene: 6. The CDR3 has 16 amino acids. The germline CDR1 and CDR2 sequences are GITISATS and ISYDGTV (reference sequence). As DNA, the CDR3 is TGTGCCTTGTGGGAGATGGGGGAGTTGGGCAAAAAAATCAAGGTATTT. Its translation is CALWEMGELGKKIKVF.